This T cell receptor beta chain was obtained from a study of blood T cell repertoires in COVID-19. At the level of the study: Sites across the United States, Italy and Spain contributed samples from acute and convalescent COVID-19. Sources were T cells, B-cell-depleted T cells, or PBMCs; the material itself was cDNA or gDNA.

The trim removed 5 bases at V and 2 bases at J, leaving 7 bases unmatched. The CDR3 extends over 15 amino acids. Germline-derived CDR1 and CDR2 are LGHNT and FRNRAP. As handled by the study authors: Using reference gene primer amplification, nucleated cell counts were estimated. Clones were read by immunoSEQ multiplex PCR, and TCRdb kept only the in-frame ones, dropping some. Clone size and V and J calls were adopted from that table, with D and trimming inferred from the DNA. This table has around 250,000 clones, 80% to 85% appearing once. This clone was detected once. This clonotype was sampled from a man in his fifties with active or convalescent COVID-19. The chain recombines TRBV12-5 with TRBJ2-5, with TRBD1 matching over 8 bases. The sequenced sample was peripheral blood. The CDR3: CASGGGQAFQETQYF. The CDR3 nucleotides read TGTGCTAGTGGTGGGGGACAGGCGTTTCAAGAGACCCAGTACTTC.